Sequencing of this T cell receptor (beta chain) was carried out in a study of OX40 agonist ivuxolimab in advanced cancers. Turning to the study itself: Ivuxolimab, an antibody acting as an agonist of OX40 (CD134), was used to treat patients. General study findings and limits: The average count of expanded clones was higher among CD8+ T cells than among CD4+. Partial responders at 0.1-3.0 mg/kg showed near-lowest clonal expansion.

In germline, CDR1 is DFQATT, CDR2 SNEGSKA (reference sequence). Trimming took 6 bases from V and 5 from J, leaving 11 bases between them. The CDR3 has 11 residues. Profiled with immunoSEQ multiplex PCR; TCRdb holds only in-frame clones, not every one. The table lists tens of thousands of clones, nearly 90% of them singletons. Note on this clone: Its antigen remains unknown.

This chain links TRBV20-1 with TRBJ2-7, with D possibly being TRBD2 (5 bases). The input for sequencing was CD4+ or CD8+ T cells sorted from blood, taken in a trial of the OX40 agonist ivuxolimab. The sequence was obtained from an adult with an advanced solid tumor such as melanoma, head and neck, liver or kidney cancer. Here the CDR3 DNA reads TGCAGTGCCCTGGTCGGGGACGAGCAGTACTTC. Amino acid sequence: CSALVGDEQYF.